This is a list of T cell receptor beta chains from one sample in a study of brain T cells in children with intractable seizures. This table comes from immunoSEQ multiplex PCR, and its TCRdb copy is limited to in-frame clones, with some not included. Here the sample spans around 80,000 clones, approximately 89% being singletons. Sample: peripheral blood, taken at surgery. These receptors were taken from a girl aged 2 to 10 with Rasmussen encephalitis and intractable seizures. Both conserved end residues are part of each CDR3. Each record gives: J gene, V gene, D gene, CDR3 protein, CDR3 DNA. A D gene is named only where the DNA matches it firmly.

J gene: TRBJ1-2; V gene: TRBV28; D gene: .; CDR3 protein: CASKEGSSSYRGYTF; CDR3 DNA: TGTGCCAGCAAGGAGGGTTCCTCCTCATATCGTGGCTACACCTTC
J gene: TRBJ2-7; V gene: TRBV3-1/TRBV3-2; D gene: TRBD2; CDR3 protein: CASSHPGTSPSYEQYF; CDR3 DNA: TGTGCCAGCAGCCATCCCGGGACTAGTCCTTCCTACGAGCAGTACTTC
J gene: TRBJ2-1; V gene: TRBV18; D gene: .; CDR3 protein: CASSPMGQVGNEQFF; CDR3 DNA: TGTGCCAGCTCACCAATGGGTCAGGTGGGAAATGAGCAGTTCTTC
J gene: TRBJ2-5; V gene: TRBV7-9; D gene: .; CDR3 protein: CASSLSRRVGETQYF; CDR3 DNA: TGTGCCAGCAGCCTCAGTCGGCGGGTAGGAGAGACCCAGTACTTC
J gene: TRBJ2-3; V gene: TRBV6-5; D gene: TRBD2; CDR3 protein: CASRPSGASTDTQYF; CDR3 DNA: TGTGCCAGCAGACCTAGCGGGGCTAGCACAGATACGCAGTATTTT
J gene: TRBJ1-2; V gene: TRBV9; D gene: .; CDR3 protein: CASSVGQARGGYTF; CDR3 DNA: TGTGCCAGCAGCGTAGGACAAGCAAGGGGCGGCTACACCTTC
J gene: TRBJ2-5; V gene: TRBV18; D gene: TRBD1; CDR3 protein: CASSPGTGEEETQYF; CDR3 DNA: TGTGCCAGCTCCCCCGGGACAGGGGAGGAAGAGACCCAGTACTTC
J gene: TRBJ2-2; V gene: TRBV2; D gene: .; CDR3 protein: CASSVGEAGELFF; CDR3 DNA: TGTGCCAGCAGTGTTGGGGAAGCCGGGGAGCTGTTTTTT
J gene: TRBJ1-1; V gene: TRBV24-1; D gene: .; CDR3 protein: CATSDSGSALAFF; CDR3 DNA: TGTGCCACCAGTGATTCGGGGTCAGCGCTAGCTTTCTTT
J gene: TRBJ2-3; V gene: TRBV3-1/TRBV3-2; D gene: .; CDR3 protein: CASSQEGAADTQYF; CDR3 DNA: TGTGCCAGCAGCCAAGAGGGGGCTGCAGATACGCAGTATTTT
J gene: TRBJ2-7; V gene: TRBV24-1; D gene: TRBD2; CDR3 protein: CATSRAGEGYEQYF; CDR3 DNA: TGTGCCACCAGTAGAGCGGGAGAGGGCTACGAGCAGTACTTC
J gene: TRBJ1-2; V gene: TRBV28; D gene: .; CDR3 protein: CASSLGGRGYTF; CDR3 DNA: TGTGCCAGCAGTTTGGGGGGACGTGGCTACACCTTC
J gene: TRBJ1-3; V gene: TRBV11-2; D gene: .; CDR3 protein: CASSLEGVNTIYF; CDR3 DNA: TGTGCCAGCAGCTTAGAGGGTGTAAACACCATATATTTT
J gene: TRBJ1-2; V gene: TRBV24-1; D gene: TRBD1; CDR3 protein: CATSDHRGSGYTF; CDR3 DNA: TGTGCCACCAGTGATCACAGGGGCAGCGGCTACACCTTC
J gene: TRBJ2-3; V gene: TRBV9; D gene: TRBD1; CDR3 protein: CASSPGQGAEIYTDTQYF; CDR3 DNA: TGTGCCAGCAGCCCGGGACAGGGGGCCGAAATCTACACAGATACGCAGTATTTT
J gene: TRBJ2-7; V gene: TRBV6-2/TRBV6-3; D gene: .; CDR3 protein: CASSSARGYEQYF; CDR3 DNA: TGTGCCAGCAGTTCTGCCAGGGGCTACGAGCAGTACTTC
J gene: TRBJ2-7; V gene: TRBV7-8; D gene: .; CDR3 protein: CASSLGTYEQYF; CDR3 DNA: TGTGCCAGCAGCTTAGGGACCTACGAGCAGTACTTC
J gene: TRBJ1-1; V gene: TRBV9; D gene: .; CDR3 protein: CASSVEVTASEAFF; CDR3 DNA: TGTGCCAGCAGCGTAGAAGTGACAGCCAGTGAAGCTTTCTTT
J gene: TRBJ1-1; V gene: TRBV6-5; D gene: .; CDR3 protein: CASSYDPVNTEAFF; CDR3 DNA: TGTGCCAGCAGTTATGACCCAGTGAACACTGAAGCTTTCTTT
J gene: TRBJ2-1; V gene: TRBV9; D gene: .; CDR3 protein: CASSVEGNEQFF; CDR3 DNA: TGTGCCAGCAGCGTAGAGGGAAATGAGCAGTTCTTC
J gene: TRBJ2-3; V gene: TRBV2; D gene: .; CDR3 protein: CASRPGSTTDTQYF; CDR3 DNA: TGTGCCAGCCGGCCTGGCAGTACCACAGATACGCAGTATTTT
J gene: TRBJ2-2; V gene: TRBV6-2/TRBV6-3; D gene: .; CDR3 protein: CASSYRRGAGELFF; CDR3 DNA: TGTGCCAGCAGTTATCGGCGGGGCGCCGGGGAGCTGTTTTTT
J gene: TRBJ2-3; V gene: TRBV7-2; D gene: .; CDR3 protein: CASSSTRAVSTDTQYF; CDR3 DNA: TGTGCCAGCAGCTCGACTCGGGCTGTTAGCACAGATACGCAGTATTTT
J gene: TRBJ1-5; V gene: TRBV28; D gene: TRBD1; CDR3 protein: CASTNRGNLQPQHF; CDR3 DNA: TGTGCCAGCACCAACAGGGGGAACCTCCAGCCCCAGCATTTT
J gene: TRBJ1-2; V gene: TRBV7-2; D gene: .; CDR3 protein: CASSPGQNYGYTF; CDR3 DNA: TGTGCCAGCAGCCCAGGACAAAACTATGGCTACACCTTC